These 32 T cell receptor beta chains were sequenced from one sample in a study of blood T cell repertoires in COVID-19 (TCRdb year 2020). The receptor library was made with the immunoSEQ multiplex PCR assay. This is the immuneACCESS table as TCRdb keeps it, with only in-frame sequences that have V and J called. A part of the clones is gone; compared with another copy, unresolved V genes explain less than half, and the rest is unexplained. The sample table holds 100,000 to 150,000 clones, of which 80% to 85% were seen once. The leading ten clones occupy more than 3% of the sample. The sample consisted of peripheral blood. These receptors were taken from a woman aged 45-65 years with acute or convalescent COVID-19.

The gene calls are TRBV5-1 and TRBJ1-5, with 7 bases aligning to TRBD1. Per the germline V gene, CDR1 is SGHRS and CDR2 is YFSETQ. The CDR3 contains 14 residues. The J segment lost 9 bases and the V segment lost 0 bases, leaving 6 bases of the junction unmatched. The CDR3 here is CASSLGQGGGPQHF. CDR3 nucleotides: TGCGCCAGCAGCTTGGGACAGGGCGGTGGGCCCCAGCATTTT.

This chain uses TRBV11-2 with TRBJ1-2; the match to TRBD1 covers 9 bases. The CDR3 is 15 amino acids. Germline values: CDR1 SGHAT, CDR2 FQNNGV. The J segment lost 4 bases and the V segment lost 5 bases, leaving 8 bases of the junction unmatched. The CDR3 sequence is CASSPGTGIGYGYTF. CDR3 sequence (DNA): TGTGCCAGCAGCCCCGGGACAGGGATTGGCTATGGCTACACCTTC.

This chain uses TRBV30 with TRBJ1-2; no clear D. CDR3 size: 12 residues. Germline V lookup: CDR1 GTSNPN, CDR2 SVGIG (reference sequence). The V end was cut by 0 bases, the J end by 6 bases, with 8 bases between. CDR3 sequence reads: CAWSVRRNGYTF. CDR3 nucleotide sequence: TGTGCCTGGAGTGTACGGAGGAATGGCTACACCTTC.

V and J are TRBV9 and TRBJ1-2; possibly TRBD1 for D (5 bases). Germline V CDR1 and CDR2: SGDLS, YYNGEE. This CDR3 spans 15 amino acids. V was trimmed by 4 bases and J by 7 bases, leaving 20 bases between them. CDR3 residues: CASSLGDRTPGGYTF. Written as DNA, the CDR3 is TGTGCCAGCAGCCTAGGAGATAGGACACCGGGTGGCTACACCTTC.

The chain has TRBV11-2 and TRBJ1-1; TRBD1 is a possible D gene (5 bases). Germline assignment: CDR1 SGHAT and CDR2 FQNNGV. CDR3 length: 14 amino acids. V lost 3 bases, J lost 0 bases, and 8 bases lay in between. The CDR3 spells CASSLGLMNTEAFF. The DNA for the CDR3 is TGTGCCAGCAGCTTGGGACTTATGAACACTGAAGCTTTCTTT.

V is TRBV27 and J is TRBJ2-7; 8 positions agree with TRBD1. With 6 bases clipped from V and 2 bases from J, the junction kept 12 bases outside the gene matches. Per the germline V gene, CDR1 is MNHEY and CDR2 is SMNVEV (reference sequence). The CDR3 has 16 amino acids. The CDR3 sequence is CASSLVPGTGAYEQYF. DNA for the CDR3: TGTGCCAGCAGCCTGGTCCCTGGGACAGGAGCCTACGAGCAGTACTTC.

This clone was seen only a few times. J is TRBJ1-1 and V is TRBV10-1, with a tentative D call TRBD1 (5 bases). Germline CDR1 is WNHNN and CDR2 is SYGVQD (reference sequence). The CDR3 extends over 14 amino acids. The V and J ends lost 0 bases and 5 bases respectively, with 10 bases between them. The CDR3 loop is CASSESSRGTEAFF. The CDR3 DNA is TGCGCCAGCAGTGAGTCGAGTAGGGGAACTGAAGCTTTCTTT.

The chain joins TRBV20-1 to TRBJ2-1, with no clear D. The V gene lost 3 bases and the J gene lost 5 bases, with 8 bases spanning the gap. Germline CDR1 is DFQATT and CDR2 is SNEGSKA (reference sequence). This CDR3 comprises 12 residues. The CDR3 DNA reads as TGCAGTGCTAGTGACCAGAACAATGAGCAGTTCTTC. This sequence encodes CSASDQNNEQFF.

This sequence joins TRBV30 and TRBJ1-2; D is ambiguous. Per the germline V gene, CDR1 is GTSNPN and CDR2 is SVGIG (reference sequence). CDR3 length: 13 residues. Between the trimmed V and J ends, which lost 1 base and 4 bases, there was a span of 10 bases. The CDR3 DNA follows: TGTGCCTGGAGTGACGGGTTTAGCTATGGCTACACCTTC. Its protein is CAWSDGFSYGYTF.

This clone turned up a few times. This chain joins TRBV21-1 and TRBJ2-7; the table's TRBD1 call for D was not verified on the DNA. TRBV21-1 is assigned pseudogene status. The CDR3 covers 14 residues. The CDR3 sequence: CASRNRESSYEQYF. CDR3 DNA sequence: TGTGCCAGCAGGAACAGGGAGAGCTCCTACGAGCAGTACTTC.

The CDR3 loop is CASSQSRGYTDTQYF. CDR3 nucleotide sequence: TGTGCCAGCAGCCAATCTAGGGGATACACAGATACGCAGTATTTT. The chain couples TRBV16 to TRBJ2-3, with D tentatively TRBD1 (5 bases). CDR3 length equals 15 residues. Trimming cost V 0 bases and J 2 bases, with 9 bases left between them. The germline V gene encodes CDR1 KGHSY and CDR2 FQNENV.

This rearrangement joins TRBV7-9 to TRBJ2-1; TRBD2 matches at 9 bases. The ends lost 5 bases at V and 4 bases at J; junction bases unmatched: 9. Germline V gives CDR1 SEHNR, CDR2 FQNEAQ (reference sequence). The CDR3 has 16 residues. The CDR3 loop reads CASSELAGEKYNEQFF. DNA for the CDR3: TGTGCCAGCAGCGAACTAGCGGGTGAAAAGTACAATGAGCAGTTCTTC. Combining the CDR3 with reference TRBV7-9 and TRBJ2-1 gives the whole variable domain DTGVSQNPRHKITKRGQNVTFRCDPISEHNRLYWYRQTLGQGPEFLTYFQNEAQLEKSRLLSDRFSAERPKGSFSTLEIQRTEQGDSAMYLCASSELAGEKYNEQFFGPGTRLTVL.

This chain connects TRBV28 to TRBJ1-4, with unresolved D. This CDR3 region has 13 residues. Germline loops: CDR1 MDHEN, CDR2 SYDVKM. The V end lost 4 bases, the J end lost 7 bases, and 10 bases lay between the germline ends. Here the CDR3 DNA reads TGTGCCAGCAGTTCTCAGGATATTGAAAAACTGTTTTTT. Its protein product is CASSSQDIEKLFF.

This chain joins TRBV19 and TRBJ2-1, with D possibly matching TRBD2 (6 bases). The CDR3 totals 15 residues. Germline CDR1 is LNHDA and CDR2 is SQIVND (reference sequence). V was shortened by 7 bases and J by 4 bases, with 17 bases between the two germline ends. CDR3 nucleotides: TGTGCCAGTACTGAGGGTAGCGGAGCGTACAATGAGCAGTTCTTC. Amino acid sequence: CASTEGSGAYNEQFF.

J is TRBJ2-1 and V is TRBV7-9; maybe TRBD2 (5 bases). The CDR3 is made up of 15 amino acids. The V end lost 2 bases, the J end lost 2 bases, and 10 bases lay between the germline ends. CDR1 SEHNR and CDR2 FQNEAQ come from the germline V gene (reference sequence). The CDR3 reads CASSLMFGAYNEQFF. In DNA, the CDR3 is TGTGCCAGCAGCTTAATGTTCGGGGCCTACAATGAGCAGTTCTTC. The full variable domain, completed using reference TRBV7-9 and TRBJ2-1, is DTGVSQNPRHKITKRGQNVTFRCDPISEHNRLYWYRQTLGQGPEFLTYFQNEAQLEKSRLLSDRFSAERPKGSFSTLEIQRTEQGDSAMYLCASSLMFGAYNEQFFGPGTRLTVL.

This chain connects TRBV6-5 to TRBJ2-7, with 8 bases aligning to TRBD2. Germline V gene sequence: CDR1 MNHEY, CDR2 SVGAGI. The J segment lost 7 bases and the V segment lost 7 bases, leaving 12 bases of the junction unmatched. The CDR3 is 14 amino acids. The CDR3 sequence: CASTHGLAGREQYF. Here the CDR3 DNA reads TGTGCCAGCACCCACGGGCTAGCGGGCAGGGAGCAGTACTTC.

CDR3 sequence: CASSGGQGVDFNQPQHF. CDR3 coding DNA: TGTGCCAGTAGCGGAGGACAGGGGGTTGATTTCAATCAGCCCCAGCATTTT. The chain couples TRBV19 to TRBJ1-5; 10 nucleotides agree with TRBD1. Germline assignment: CDR1 LNHDA and CDR2 SQIVND (reference sequence). The V and J ends lost 6 bases and 3 bases, in that order; junction bases with no gene match: 11. The CDR3 is made up of 17 amino acids. Full variable domain (missing parts from reference TRBV19 and TRBJ1-5): DGGITQSPKYLFRKEGQNVTLSCEQNLNHDAMYWYRQDPGQGLRLIYYSQIVNDFQKGDIAEGYSVSREKKESFPLTVTSAQKNPTAFYLCASSGGQGVDFNQPQHFGDGTRLSIL.

The CDR3 loop is CASSPLWGTSGRRGTQYF. The CDR3 DNA reads as TGTGCCAGCAGCCCCCTATGGGGGACTAGCGGGCGCCGGGGGACCCAGTACTTC. J is TRBJ2-5 and V is TRBV7-8; 12 bases match TRBD2. The length of the CDR3 is 18 residues. Looked up from germline, CDR1 is SGHVS and CDR2 is FQNEAQ. J lost 7 bases, V lost 5 bases, and 17 bases had no gene match. The full variable domain, rest sourced from reference TRBV7-8 and TRBJ2-5, is GAGVSQSPRYKVAKRGQDVALRCDPISGHVSLFWYQQALGQGPEFLTYFQNEAQLDKSGLPSDRFFAERPEGSVSTLKIQRTQQEDSAVYLCASSPLWGTSGRRGTQYFGPGTRLLVL.

The CDR3 bases are TGTGCCAGCAGCCCGGGGACAGAAGAGCAGTACTTC. Translating it yields CASSPGTEEQYF. The genes are TRBV5-8 and TRBJ2-7, with 7 positions matching TRBD1. Germline CDR1 and CDR2: SGHTS and YDEGEE. This CDR3 comprises 12 residues. V lost 4 bases to trimming and J lost 7 bases; unmatched junction nucleotides: 5. The variable domain in full, completed from reference TRBV5-8 and TRBJ2-7, reads EAGVTQSPTHLIKTRGQQATLRCSPISGHTSVYWYQQALGLGLQFLLWYDEGEERNRGNFPPRFSGRQFPNYSSELNVNALELEDSALYLCASSPGTEEQYFGPGTRLTVT.

This chain joins TRBV2 and TRBJ2-7; TRBD2 is a possible D gene (6 bases). The CDR3 spans 13 residues. V was shortened by 6 bases and J by 5 bases, with 14 bases between the two germline ends. Germline CDR1 SNHLY, CDR2 FYNNEI. The CDR3 protein is CASRYQDYDEQYF. In DNA, the CDR3 is TGTGCCAGCAGGTACCAGGACTACGACGAGCAGTACTTC.

V gene TRBV5-5 combines with J gene TRBJ2-3; D is uncertain. V lost 5 bases and J 0 bases, leaving 16 bases between the germline ends. The CDR3 sequence is 16 residues long. Germline V gives CDR1 SGHKS, CDR2 YYEKEE (reference sequence). CDR3 nucleotides: TGTGCCAGCAGTCAGGCCCCCAGAACTAGCACAGATACGCAGTATTTT. It is translated as CASSQAPRTSTDTQYF.

The chain employs TRBV15 and TRBJ1-5; D ambiguous. Trimming removed 7 bases from V and 0 bases from J, with 7 bases in between. CDR1 LNHNV and CDR2 YYDKDF come from the germline V gene (reference sequence). CDR3 length: 13 amino acids. The DNA of the CDR3 is TGTGCCACCACCCTCTATAGCAATCAGCCCCAGCATTTT. Its protein is CATTLYSNQPQHF.

The rearrangement joins TRBV27 to TRBJ1-5; D remains ambiguous. The V gene's germline CDR1 is MNHEY and CDR2 SMNVEV (reference sequence). The ends were cut back, 7 bases at V and 3 bases at J, with 10 bases in the middle. The CDR3 is 13 amino acids. In DNA form, the CDR3 reads TGTGCCAGCATGGGCACGATCAATCAGCCCCAGCATTTT. Its protein is CASMGTINQPQHF.

This rearrangement joins TRBV21-1 to TRBJ2-5; the DNA was not compared with TRBD2, the D call given in the table. TRBV21-1 is a known pseudogene. There are 11 residues in the CDR3. The CDR3 DNA reads TGTGCCAGCCTTAGCGGGAGAGATATTGACTTC. It yields the protein CASLSGRDIDF.

This rearrangement joins TRBV2 to TRBJ1-1; D ambiguous. The V and J ends lost 6 bases and 1 base respectively, with 9 bases between them. The germline V gene has CDR1 SNHLY and CDR2 FYNNEI. The CDR3 runs 13 residues. The CDR3 sequence: CASRKRANTEAFF. CDR3 coding DNA: TGTGCCAGCAGGAAGAGAGCGAACACTGAAGCTTTCTTT.

J is TRBJ1-5 and V is TRBV6-2 or TRBV6-3; D is ambiguous. From germline, CDR1 is MNHEY and CDR2 SVGEGT. V shed 5 bases and J shed 3 bases, with 20 bases lying between them. The CDR3 length is 17 residues. This CDR3 is CASSPHLTSTANQPQHF. CDR3 in DNA: TGTGCCAGCAGTCCCCACTTGACAAGCACCGCCAATCAGCCCCAGCATTTT.

The genes are TRBV5-1 and TRBJ1-2; D uncertain. The V gene's germline CDR1 is SGHRS and CDR2 YFSETQ. Trimming cost V 4 bases and J 7 bases, with 20 bases left between them. The CDR3 has 15 residues. The CDR3 region has the DNA TGCGCCAGCAGCGACCCGGGTAGGGAGGATCTTGGCTACACCTTC. Translated, it gives CASSDPGREDLGYTF. The variable domain in full, with the rest retrieved from reference TRBV5-1 and TRBJ1-2, is KAGVTQTPRYLIKTRGQQVTLSCSPISGHRSVSWYQQTPGQGLQFLFEYFSETQRNKGNFPGRFSGRQFSNSRSEMNVSTLELGDSALYLCASSDPGREDLGYTFGSGTRLTVV.

This rearrangement joins TRBV6-6 to TRBJ1-1; D uncertain. The CDR3 loop spans 13 amino acids. V was cut by 1 base and J by 0 bases, with 3 bases left in between. CDR1 and CDR2 from the germline V gene are MNHNY and SVGAGI (reference sequence). CDR3 DNA: TGTGCCAGCAGTTACTTAATGAACACTGAAGCTTTCTTT. Its translation: CASSYLMNTEAFF.

The chain couples TRBV5-1 to TRBJ2-5, with no clear D. Germline values: CDR1 SGHRS, CDR2 YFSETQ. This CDR3 has 15 residues. V was cut by 4 bases and J by 6 bases, with 19 bases left in between. CDR3 coding DNA: TGCGCCAGCAGCCCCACTGCGCTACAGACGAAGACCCAGTACTTC. Its protein product is CASSPTALQTKTQYF.

This clone was counted only a few times. The gene calls are TRBV6-4 and TRBJ1-2, with TRBD1 matching over 7 bases. CDR1 and CDR2 from the germline V gene are MRHNA and SNTAGT. The CDR3 loop spans 11 amino acids. The trim removed 3 bases at V and 10 bases at J, leaving 2 bases unmatched. CDR3 DNA sequence: TGTGCCAGCAGTGAGGGGACAGCCTACACCTTC. Protein sequence: CASSEGTAYTF.

The chain employs TRBV5-5 and TRBJ1-5; D is undetermined. V was trimmed by 2 bases and J by 1 base, leaving 4 bases between them. The CDR3 loop spans 13 amino acids. CDR1 and CDR2 (germline): SGHKS, YYEKEE (reference sequence). The CDR3 reads CASSFQSNQPQHF. CDR3 coding DNA: TGTGCCAGCAGCTTCCAGAGCAATCAGCCCCAGCATTTT.

This rearrangement joins TRBV5-1 to TRBJ1-1; TRBD1 agrees at 10 bases. The CDR3 is made up of 15 amino acids. The junction had 4 bases not matched to a gene; V was cut back by 4 bases and J by 1 base. Germline loops: CDR1 SGHRS, CDR2 YFSETQ. The CDR3 region is CASSRGDRGNTEAFF. CDR3 in DNA: TGCGCCAGCAGCCGGGGGGACAGGGGGAACACTGAAGCTTTCTTT. The full variable domain, in which reference TRBV5-1 and TRBJ1-1 provide the parts outside the CDR3, is KAGVTQTPRYLIKTRGQQVTLSCSPISGHRSVSWYQQTPGQGLQFLFEYFSETQRNKGNFPGRFSGRQFSNSRSEMNVSTLELGDSALYLCASSRGDRGNTEAFFGQGTRLTVV.